This is a list of T cell receptor beta chains from one sample in a study of CD8 T cells in Susac syndrome. MiXCR, run by TCRdb on the immunoSEQ multiplex PCR reads, gives a single entry per CDR3 protein. The data show some 190,000 distinct CDR3 sequences, about 95% seen once. The sample consisted of CD4+ T cells from PBMCs. All receptors derive from a human donor in good health. Each CDR3 is given without its conserved first and last residue.

>TRBV20-1|TRBJ2-5|15
SARTSPGLAGGETQY
>TRBV12-3/TRBV12-4|TRBJ2-1|15
ASSSLAGGPFYNEQF
>TRBV20-1|TRBJ2-2|10
SARGGAGELF
>TRBV29-1|TRBJ2-2|13
SVPPQGANTGELF
>TRBV2|TRBJ1-5|12
ASSPTIDSQPQH
>TRBV11-2|TRBJ2-3|14
ASSLAGGPGTDTQY
>TRBV12-3/TRBV12-4|TRBJ2-6|13
ASRDDSSGANVLT
>TRBV20-1|TRBJ2-5|15
SARDEREMLVQETQY
>TRBV29-1|TRBJ2-5|10
SSDRGQETQY
>TRBV7-3|TRBJ1-2|12
ASSSDRGGYGYT
>TRBV30|TRBJ2-3|10
AWSPGGGTQY
>TRBV5-1|TRBJ2-1|13
ASSWGLAGSDEQF
>TRBV6-2/TRBV6-3|TRBJ2-7|11
ASSYTTPTKQY
>TRBV27|TRBJ1-3|12
ASGREARGNTIY
>TRBV20-1|TRBJ2-7|13
SARAPRGREEVEY
>TRBV9|TRBJ2-1|13
ASSDLAGAYNEQF
>TRBV20-1|TRBJ2-1|14
SAGLAGGYQHNEQF
>TRBV20-1|TRBJ2-1|13
SARDSSGSGHEQF
>TRBV20-1|TRBJ2-7|14
SARVNKVLGSYEQY
>TRBV9|TRBJ1-4|13
ASSPPGQGNEKLF
>TRBV2|TRBJ1-2|10
ASSVEEDGYT
>TRBV9|TRBJ2-2|12
ASSVGPGPGELF
>TRBV18|TRBJ1-5|12
ASSQGQGVQPQH
>TRBV21-1|TRBJ2-7|13
ASSKYRVFSYEQY
>TRBV28|TRBJ2-3|12
ASSFSGRTDTQY
>TRBV9|TRBJ2-5|13
ASSATTGRGETQY
>TRBV29-1|TRBJ1-5|12
SVASGYSNQPQH
>TRBV11-2|TRBJ2-1|9
ASSSGVGQF
>TRBV7-2|TRBJ2-7|12
ASSLRRVGYEQY
>TRBV20-1|TRBJ1-5|12
SASTTGDGQPQH